These 5 T cell receptor beta chains share one sample of origin, sequenced in a study of breast tumors, draining lymph nodes, adjacent tissues. TCRdb reprocessed the multiplex PCR reads with MiXCR, giving one entry per CDR3 protein. The sample includes some 150,000 distinct CDR3 sequences, about a fifth of them seen just once. Samples came from axillary lymph nodes draining the breast cancer. Material for sequencing was axillary lymph node tissue. The receptors shown here come from a female donor with breast cancer. Some clones in this sample may be carry-over from other donors' samples.

This clonotype was seen repeatedly, ten times or more. The chain employs TRBV24-1 and TRBJ2-5, with 9 bases that match TRBD2. The germline V gene encodes CDR1 KGHDR and CDR2 SFDVKD. This CDR3 contains 15 residues. V shed 9 bases, J shed 5 bases, and the junction held 12 bases outside the gene matches. The CDR3 here is CATGRGSGREETQYF. The DNA for the CDR3 is TGTGCCACCGGCCGGGGTAGCGGGAGAGAGGAGACCCAGTACTTC.

The chain joins TRBV20-1 to TRBJ2-1, with D perhaps matching TRBD2 (5 bases). There are 13 residues in the CDR3. V lost 1 base, J lost 8 bases, and 12 bases lay in between. Germline assignment: CDR1 DFQATT and CDR2 SNEGSKA (reference sequence). For the CDR3, the DNA is TGCAGTGCTAGAGCCTCTAGCTGGGATGAGCAGTTCTTC. This encodes CSARASSWDEQFF.

In its sample, this clonotype was seen many times. The chain employs TRBV12-3 or TRBV12-4 and TRBJ2-2, with TRBD2 matching over 8 bases. J was trimmed by 4 bases and V by 1 base; bases with no gene match: 2. The CDR3 loop spans 15 amino acids. DNA for the CDR3: TGTGCCAGCAGTTTAGATAGCGGGACCACCGGGGAGCTGTTTTTT. Protein product: CASSLDSGTTGELFF.

There are a few counts of this clonotype. This chain links TRBV27 with TRBJ2-1; tentatively, D is TRBD1 (6 bases). CDR3 length: 12 amino acids. The V gene lost 8 bases and the J gene lost 4 bases, with 9 bases spanning the gap. CDR1 and CDR2 (germline): MNHEY, SMNVEV (reference sequence). CDR3 sequence reads: CASGTGYNEQFF. The CDR3 DNA reads TGTGCCAGCGGTACAGGGTACAATGAGCAGTTCTTC.

Notes on this clonotype: The conserved closing phenylalanine or tryptophan is absent in this CDR3, likely reflecting a read error. The chain carries TRBV7-8 and TRBJ1-2; TRBD1 might be the D (6 bases). The CDR3 spans 14 residues. Germline lookup yields CDR1 SGHVS and CDR2 FQNEAQ. CDR3 protein: CASSGQTGGYSYTL. The CDR3 nucleotides read TGTGCCAGCAGCGGACAGACGGGGGGCTATAGCTACACCCTC.